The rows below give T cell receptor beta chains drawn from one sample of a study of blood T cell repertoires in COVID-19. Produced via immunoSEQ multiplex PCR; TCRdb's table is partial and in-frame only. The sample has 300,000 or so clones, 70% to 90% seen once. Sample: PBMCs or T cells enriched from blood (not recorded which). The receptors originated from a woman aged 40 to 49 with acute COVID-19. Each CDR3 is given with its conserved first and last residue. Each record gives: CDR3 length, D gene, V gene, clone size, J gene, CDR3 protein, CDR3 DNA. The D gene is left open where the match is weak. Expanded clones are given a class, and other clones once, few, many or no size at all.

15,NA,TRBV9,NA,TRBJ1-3,CASSVGGVSGNTIYF,TGTGCCAGCAGCGTAGGCGGGGTCTCTGGAAACACCATATATTTT
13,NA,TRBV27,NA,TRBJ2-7,CASSWRTENEQYF,TGTGCCAGCAGTTGGCGGACAGAAAACGAGCAGTACTTC
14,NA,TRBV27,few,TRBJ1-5,CASSYRVRGQPQHF,TGTGCCAGCAGTTACCGGGTGAGAGGACAGCCCCAGCATTTT
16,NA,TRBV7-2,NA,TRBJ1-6,CASSLSSHRENSPLHF,TGTGCCAGCAGCTTAAGTTCCCACAGGGAAAATTCACCCCTCCACTTT
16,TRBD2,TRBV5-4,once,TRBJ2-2,CASSPSTSGSTGELFF,TGTGCCAGCAGCCCTTCGACTAGCGGAAGCACCGGGGAGCTGTTTTTT
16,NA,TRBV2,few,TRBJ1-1,CASTLRPRLTTVEAFF,TGTGCCAGCACATTAAGGCCCCGACTGACTACAGTAGAAGCTTTCTTT
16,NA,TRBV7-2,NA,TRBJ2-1,CASSPGTGLAYNEQFF,TGTGCCAGCAGCCCGGGAACAGGGCTTGCTTACAATGAGCAGTTCTTC
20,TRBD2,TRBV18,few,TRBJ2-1,CASSPRLSFRGTSGYNEQFF,TGTGCCAGCTCACCACGGCTATCGTTTCGTGGGACTAGCGGTTACAATGAGCAGTTCTTC
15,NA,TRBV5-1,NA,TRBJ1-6,CASSLLFLSGEPLHF,TGCGCCAGCAGCTTGCTCTTTTTGTCAGGGGAACCCCTCCACTTT
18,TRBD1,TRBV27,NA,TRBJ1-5,CASSQEGQGRRNTQPQHF,TGTGCCAGCAGTCAAGAGGGACAGGGGCGTCGAAACACTCAGCCCCAGCATTTT
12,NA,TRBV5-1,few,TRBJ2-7,CASSPRGDEQYF,TGCGCCAGCAGCCCCAGGGGGGACGAGCAGTACTTC
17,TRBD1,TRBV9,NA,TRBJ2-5,CASSVGWGQGNQETQYF,TGTGCCAGCAGCGTAGGATGGGGACAGGGGAACCAAGAGACCCAGTACTTC
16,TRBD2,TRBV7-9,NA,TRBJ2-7,CASSLALGGGSYEQYF,TGTGCCAGCAGCTTAGCACTGGGGGGGGGCTCCTACGAGCAGTACTTC
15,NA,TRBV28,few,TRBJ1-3,CASRAAGTGGDTIYF,TGTGCCAGCAGGGCCGCCGGGACCGGAGGGGACACCATATATTTT
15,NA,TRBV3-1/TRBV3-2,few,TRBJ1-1,CASSQEGRKNTEAFF,TGTGCCAGCAGCCAGGAGGGACGGAAGAACACTGAAGCTTTCTTT
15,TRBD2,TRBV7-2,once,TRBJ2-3,CASSLVGLATDTQYF,TGTGCCAGCAGCTTAGTGGGACTAGCGACAGATACGCAGTATTTT
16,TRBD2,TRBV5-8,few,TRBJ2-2,CASSFRASGLTGELFF,TGTGCCAGCAGCTTTAGGGCTAGCGGGCTCACCGGGGAGCTGTTTTTT
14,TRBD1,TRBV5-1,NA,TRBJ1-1,CASSLVGQGAEAFF,TGCGCCAGCAGCTTGGTCGGTCAGGGGGCTGAAGCTTTCTTT
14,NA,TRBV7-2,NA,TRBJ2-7,CASSPRTVLHEQYF,TGTGCCAGCAGCCCAAGGACAGTTCTCCACGAGCAGTACTTC